These 32 T cell receptor beta chains were sequenced from one sample in a study of control samples from healthy donors and cancer patients. Some clones are missing from TCRdb's copy, which holds only in-frame ones; the method was immunoSEQ multiplex PCR. The table has about 130,000 clones, roughly 92% seen once; the top ten hold around 5.8%. The material sequenced was blood. The receptor source for this set is a man aged 18 to 29 in good health.

Points on this clone: A junction boundary mismatches the germline segment, possibly from a read error. Other nucleotide sequences from this sample produce the same CDR3. The rearrangement links TRBV19 to TRBJ2-2; possible D gene TRBD2, 5 bases. Germline lookup yields CDR1 LNHDA and CDR2 SQIVND (reference sequence). The CDR3 covers 17 residues. The CDR3 loop is CASSIVLVSRYTGELFF. CDR3 coding DNA: TGTGCCAGTAGTATAGTTCTGGTTTCGAGGTACACCGGGGAGTTGTTTTTT.

The chain links TRBV2 to TRBJ2-3, with 7 bases identical to TRBD2. V dropped 2 bases and J dropped 0; count of bases not matched to a gene: 2. CDR1 and CDR2 from the germline V gene are SNHLY and FYNNEI. The CDR3 totals 15 residues. The DNA of the CDR3 is TGTGCCAGCAGTGAACCTAGCGGAAGCACAGATACGCAGTATTTT. Protein: CASSEPSGSTDTQYF.

The CDR3 nucleotides read TGCGCCAGCAGCTTGAGTGGACGGACTAGCGGTTATGAGCAGTTCTTC. This encodes CASSLSGRTSGYEQFF. The chain couples TRBV5-1 to TRBJ2-1; TRBD2 matches 10 bases. J was trimmed by 8 bases and V by 1 base; bases with no gene match: 9. CDR1 and CDR2 from the germline V gene are SGHRS and YFSETQ. This CDR3 is built from 16 residues.

This clone was recorded once. The chain combines TRBV27 with TRBJ1-6; possible D gene TRBD1, 5 bases. V lost 3 bases to trimming and J lost 4 bases, with 22 bases between them. The CDR3 covers 19 residues. Per the germline V gene, CDR1 is MNHEY and CDR2 is SMNVEV (reference sequence). The CDR3 reads CASSLLVRDSAAYNSPLHF. CDR3 bases: TGTGCCAGCAGTTTGTTGGTCAGGGACTCCGCCGCATATAATTCACCCCTCCACTTT.

As for this clone: Other DNA sequences in the sample encode the same CDR3. This sequence joins TRBV5-6 and TRBJ1-5, with D possibly TRBD1 on 6 matching bases. The V end was cut by 0 bases, the J end by 2 bases, with 6 bases between. CDR1 is SGHDT, CDR2 YYEEEE, per germline. The length of the CDR3 is 14 residues. CDR3 DNA: TGTGCCAGCAGCTTGGCAGGGGGCAATCAGCCCCAGCATTTT. Translation gives CASSLAGGNQPQHF.

CDR3 nucleotide sequence: TGTGCCATCAGTGAGCCCGGACAGGGTGGGAGGGAAAAACTGTTTTTT. Protein product: CAISEPGQGGREKLFF. The rearrangement joins TRBV10-3 to TRBJ1-4; 8 positions agree with TRBD1. The V gene's germline CDR1 is ENHRY and CDR2 SYGVKD. This CDR3 is 16 amino acids long. J gave up 8 bases and V 2 bases, and 10 bases lay outside the gene matches.

This chain joins TRBV30 and TRBJ2-5; no clear D gene. Germline-derived CDR1 and CDR2 are GTSNPN and SVGIG (reference sequence). Trimming left V 3 bases short and J 0 bases short, with 17 bases between. CDR3 size: 16 residues. DNA for the CDR3: TGTGCCTGGAGCGGAGTCCCTGGTGTGGACCAAGAGACCCAGTACTTC. It translates to CAWSGVPGVDQETQYF.

The genes are TRBV6-6 and TRBJ1-2; no firm D call. The CDR3 is 13 amino acids. The V gene's germline CDR1 is MNHNY and CDR2 SVGAGI (reference sequence). Between the trimmed V and J ends, which lost 6 bases and 6 bases, there was a span of 14 bases. CDR3 in DNA: TGTGCCAGCAGATCCCACTTAAGTGATGGCTACACCTTC. This gives the protein CASRSHLSDGYTF.

This chain links TRBV10-3 with TRBJ2-7; D call uncertain. Trimming removed 0 bases at V and 5 bases at J, with 8 bases between. Germline V gives CDR1 ENHRY, CDR2 SYGVKD. The CDR3 has 13 residues. The CDR3 DNA sequence: TGTGCCATCAGTGAGTCGATCGTAGACGAGCAGTACTTC. It yields the protein CAISESIVDEQYF.

This sequence joins TRBV19 and TRBJ2-1; 14 bases are shared with TRBD2. The J segment lost 0 bases and the V segment lost 5 bases, leaving 9 bases of the junction unmatched. This CDR3 is 19 amino acids long. Per germline, CDR1 LNHDA and CDR2 SQIVND (reference sequence). The CDR3 DNA follows: TGTGCCAGTAGTTCCCCCGGGACTAGCGGGGGCCCCTCCTACAATGAGCAGTTCTTC. Translating gives CASSSPGTSGGPSYNEQFF. The full variable domain, completed using reference TRBV19 and TRBJ2-1, is DGGITQSPKYLFRKEGQNVTLSCEQNLNHDAMYWYRQDPGQGLRLIYYSQIVNDFQKGDIAEGYSVSREKKESFPLTVTSAQKNPTAFYLCASSSPGTSGGPSYNEQFFGPGTRLTVL.

CDR3 bases: TGTGCCACTCCAGGAGGGAACACTGAAGCTTTCTTT. It codes for CATPGGNTEAFF. This sequence joins TRBV24-1 and TRBJ1-1; D is undetermined. The CDR3 totals 12 residues. Per germline, CDR1 KGHDR and CDR2 SFDVKD. V was trimmed by 10 bases and J by 1 base, leaving 9 bases between them.

CDR3 loop: CASSQEGRGLNQPQHF. DNA of the CDR3: TGCGCCAGCAGCCAAGAAGGGAGGGGCCTAAATCAGCCCCAGCATTTT. The chain links TRBV4-1 to TRBJ1-5, with D possibly matching TRBD1 (5 bases). Germline V gives CDR1 MGHRA, CDR2 YSYEKL. CDR3 length: 16 amino acids. Trimming pared 0 bases from V and 4 bases from J, leaving 13 bases between.

This chain connects TRBV3-1 (or the pseudogene TRBV3-2) to TRBJ1-2; no reliable D call. V lost 0 bases, J lost 4 bases, and 9 bases lay in between. The CDR3 has 14 amino acids. CDR1 LGHDT and CDR2 YNNKEL come from the germline V gene (reference sequence). CDR3 region: CASSQDGQFYGYTF. CDR3 nucleotide sequence: TGTGCCAGCAGCCAAGATGGTCAGTTCTATGGCTACACCTTC.

The CDR3 is CASSLDAFNTEAFF. The CDR3 nucleotides read TGTGCCAGCAGCTTGGACGCCTTTAACACTGAAGCTTTCTTT. The chain links TRBV7-2 to TRBJ1-1; no definite D call. With 3 bases removed from V and 2 bases from J, the gap between germline ends came to 10 bases. This CDR3 contains 14 residues. Germline CDR1 reads SGHTA; CDR2 reads FQGNSA.

The CDR3: CASSLAFSGGSYNEQFF. CDR3 bases: TGTGCCAGCAGCTTAGCCTTTAGCGGGGGATCCTACAATGAGCAGTTCTTC. The chain links TRBV7-2 to TRBJ2-1, with TRBD2 matching 9 bases. The V and J ends lost 0 bases and 1 base, in that order; junction bases with no gene match: 4. The CDR3 extends over 17 amino acids. CDR1 is SGHTA, CDR2 FQGNSA, per germline.

J is TRBJ1-1 and V is TRBV6-5; D not certain. V was pared by 0 bases and J by 4 bases, with 6 bases between. This CDR3 spans 13 amino acids. Looked up from germline, CDR1 is MNHEY and CDR2 is SVGAGI. Here the CDR3 reads CASSYSLGTEAFF. In DNA form, the CDR3 reads TGTGCCAGCAGTTACTCGTTAGGCACTGAAGCTTTCTTT.

The genes are TRBV9 and TRBJ2-7, with 10 nucleotides matching TRBD1. Germline CDR1 and CDR2: SGDLS and YYNGEE. The CDR3 runs 16 residues. With 3 bases clipped from V and 5 bases from J, the junction kept 11 bases outside the gene matches. CDR3 sequence (DNA): TGTGCCAGCAGCGGGCCGCGGGGACAGGGGTCCCACGAGCAGTACTTC. Protein sequence: CASSGPRGQGSHEQYF.

CDR3 residues: CASSVQNTGELFF. In DNA, the CDR3 is TGTGCCAGCAGTGTCCAAAACACCGGGGAGCTGTTTTTT. The chain links TRBV25-1 to TRBJ2-2; D gene uncertain. CDR1 is MGHDK, CDR2 SYGVNS, per germline. The CDR3 has 13 residues. With 4 bases removed from V and 2 bases from J, the gap between germline ends came to 5 bases.

The chain joins TRBV5-1 to TRBJ2-1; 9 bases are a match to TRBD1. V lost 0 bases and J lost 6; bases outside the gene matches: 7. CDR3 size: 16 residues. CDR1 and CDR2 from the germline V gene are SGHRS and YFSETQ. The CDR3 here is CASSLAGTGLGNEQFF. The CDR3 bases are TGCGCCAGCAGCTTGGCTGGGACAGGGTTAGGCAATGAGCAGTTCTTC.

This chain uses TRBV18 with TRBJ2-1, with 7 bases aligning to TRBD1. From germline, CDR1 is KGHSH and CDR2 LQKENI. The CDR3 contains 15 residues. The ends lost 0 bases at V and 7 bases at J; junction bases unmatched: 6. For the CDR3, the DNA is TGTGCCAGCTCACCACCGAAGGGACAGTTGAATGAGCAGTTCTTC. Translated, it gives CASSPPKGQLNEQFF.

This sequence joins TRBV29-1 and TRBJ1-2, with a weak D call TRBD1 (5 bases). The ends were cut back, 0 bases at V and 4 bases at J, with 24 bases in the middle. Germline V gene sequence: CDR1 SQVTM, CDR2 ANQGSEA. The CDR3 sequence is 18 residues long. In DNA, the CDR3 is TGCAGCGTTGAAGATCGGGGACTCCAGGGAGCCGCTATCTATGGCTACACCTTC. Protein: CSVEDRGLQGAAIYGYTF.

A few counts support this clone. CDR3 coding DNA: TGCGCCAGCAGCCAAGATCGAAACAGGGTCTATGGCTACACCTTC. It yields the protein CASSQDRNRVYGYTF. The genes are TRBV4-1 and TRBJ1-2; D possibly corresponds to TRBD1 (6 bases). The CDR3 contains 15 residues. Trimming removed 0 bases from V and 4 bases from J, with 12 bases in between. The germline gives CDR1 MGHRA, CDR2 YSYEKL.

The CDR3 bases are TGCGCCAGCAGCGCGGACAGAATGGCGAACACCGGGGAGCTGTTTTTT. Protein sequence: CASSADRMANTGELFF. The chain links TRBV10-1 to TRBJ2-2; D might be TRBD1 (6 bases). Germline lookup yields CDR1 WNHNN and CDR2 SYGVQD (reference sequence). The CDR3 length is 16 residues. Trimming left V 6 bases short and J 0 bases short, with 14 bases between.

The chain employs TRBV16 and TRBJ1-1, with no clear D. V was pared by 1 base and J by 5 bases, with 14 bases between. The CDR3 totals 15 residues. Looked up from germline, CDR1 is KGHSY and CDR2 is FQNENV. CDR3 residues: CASSQFRTVETEAFF. In DNA, the CDR3 is TGTGCCAGCAGCCAATTCAGAACAGTTGAGACTGAAGCTTTCTTT. Supplemented by reference TRBV16 and TRBJ1-1, the full variable domain reads GEEVAQTPKHLVRGEGQKAKLYCAPIKGHSYVFWYQQVLKNEFKFLISFQNENVFDETGMPKERFSAKCLPNSPCSLEIQATKLEDSAVYFCASSQFRTVETEAFFGQGTRLTVV.

This rearrangement joins TRBV27 to TRBJ2-6; 7 bases align to TRBD1. The J segment lost 2 bases and the V segment lost 6 bases, leaving 10 bases of the junction unmatched. CDR1 MNHEY and CDR2 SMNVEV come from the germline V gene (reference sequence). This CDR3 has 17 residues. CDR3 bases: TGTGCCAGCAGCCAATTCACTAGGGGGCCTGGGGCCAACGTCCTGACTTTC. As protein: CASSQFTRGPGANVLTF.

J is TRBJ2-5 and V is TRBV7-2; 8 positions match TRBD2. CDR1 and CDR2 (germline): SGHTA, FQGNSA. Trimming removed 6 bases from V and 7 bases from J; junction bases left unmatched: 13. This CDR3 region has 15 residues. As DNA, the CDR3 is TGTGCCAGCAGAAAGCGCGCGGGGGGTGAGGGGACCCAGTACTTC. Encoded protein: CASRKRAGGEGTQYF.

This clone was recorded only once. The chain uses TRBV19 and TRBJ1-2; a weak D match, TRBD1 (6 bases). V was trimmed by 0 bases and J by 7 bases, leaving 18 bases between them. This CDR3 spans 16 amino acids. Per germline, CDR1 LNHDA and CDR2 SQIVND (reference sequence). The CDR3 DNA reads as TGTGCCAGTAGTATAGATCTGACGAGGGGGTACCTTGGCTACACCTTC. This sequence encodes CASSIDLTRGYLGYTF.

This chain connects TRBV4-1 to TRBJ1-2; D call uncertain. Looked up from germline, CDR1 is MGHRA and CDR2 is YSYEKL. The length of the CDR3 is 16 residues. Trimming removed 0 bases from V and 1 base from J, with 12 bases in between. The CDR3 nucleotides are TGCGCCAGCAGCCAAGATCCCACAGATTTTAACTATGGCTACACCTTC. Encoded protein: CASSQDPTDFNYGYTF.

V and J are TRBV6-5 and TRBJ1-3; D remains ambiguous. From germline, CDR1 is MNHEY and CDR2 SVGAGI. The CDR3 contains 15 residues. V lost 0 bases to trimming and J lost 5 bases, with 11 bases between them. CDR3 sequence (DNA): TGTGCCAGCAGTTACTCAAAGGGTTCCCGAAACACCATATATTTT. Amino acid sequence: CASSYSKGSRNTIYF.

The CDR3 sequence: CASGTGGYGYGYTF. CDR3 coding DNA: TGTGCCTCCGGCACAGGGGGTTACGGCTATGGCTACACCTTC. This chain joins TRBV30 and TRBJ1-2, with 8 bases fitting TRBD1. The V and J ends lost 7 bases and 4 bases, in that order; junction bases with no gene match: 11. CDR1 is GTSNPN and CDR2 is SVGIG in the germline V gene (reference sequence). The CDR3 runs to 14 residues.

The chain is built from TRBV27 and TRBJ2-2; D is undetermined. Germline V CDR1 and CDR2: MNHEY, SMNVEV (reference sequence). V gave up 6 bases and J gave up 1 base, with 9 bases separating them. There are 14 residues in the CDR3. CDR3 nucleotides: TGTGCCAGCAGGACCAATCGGAACACCGGGGAGCTGTTTTTT. Translating gives CASRTNRNTGELFF.

This clone was counted once. The rearrangement uses TRBV24-1 and TRBJ2-1, with 7 bases identical to TRBD2. Trimming removed 2 bases from V and 4 bases from J; junction bases left unmatched: 19. Germline CDR1 KGHDR, CDR2 SFDVKD. The CDR3 is 20 residues long. The CDR3 bases are TGTGCCACCAGTGATTACCGGGACCTCGTAGCGCGGGGGAGTTACAATGAGCAGTTCTTC. Protein: CATSDYRDLVARGSYNEQFF.